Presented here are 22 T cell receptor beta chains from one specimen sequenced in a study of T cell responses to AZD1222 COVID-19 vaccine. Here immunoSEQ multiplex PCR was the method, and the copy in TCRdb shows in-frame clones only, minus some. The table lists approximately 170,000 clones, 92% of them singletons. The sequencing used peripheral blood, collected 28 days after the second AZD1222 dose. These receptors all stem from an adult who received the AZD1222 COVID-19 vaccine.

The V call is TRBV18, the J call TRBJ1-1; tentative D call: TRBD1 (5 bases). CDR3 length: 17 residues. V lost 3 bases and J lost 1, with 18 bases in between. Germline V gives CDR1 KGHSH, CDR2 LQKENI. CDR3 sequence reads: CASSPPGGLIGNTEAFF. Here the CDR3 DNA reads TGTGCCAGCTCACCTCCGGGGGGGTTGATTGGGAACACTGAAGCTTTCTTT.

The CDR3 sequence: CASRTTVNTEAFF. The CDR3 DNA is TGTGCCAGCAGAACGACAGTGAACACTGAAGCTTTCTTT. The rearrangement uses TRBV6-5 and TRBJ1-1; possible D gene TRBD1, 5 bases. Per the germline V gene, CDR1 is MNHEY and CDR2 is SVGAGI. The CDR3 covers 13 residues. V was clipped by 6 bases and J by 0 bases, with 8 bases between them.

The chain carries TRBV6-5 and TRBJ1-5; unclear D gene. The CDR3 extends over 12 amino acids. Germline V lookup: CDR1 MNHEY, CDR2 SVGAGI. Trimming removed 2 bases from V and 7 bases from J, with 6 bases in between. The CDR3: CASSYEHQPQHF. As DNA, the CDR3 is TGTGCCAGCAGTTACGAACACCAGCCCCAGCATTTT.

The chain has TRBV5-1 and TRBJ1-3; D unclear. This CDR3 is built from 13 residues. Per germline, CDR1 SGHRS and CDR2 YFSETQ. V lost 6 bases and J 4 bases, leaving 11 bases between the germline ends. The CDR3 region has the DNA TGCGCCAGCACTAGGACGCCCGGAAACACCATATATTTT. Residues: CASTRTPGNTIYF.

The CDR3 nucleotides are TGTGCCAGCAGCTTGAAGGGCGTCGTCTATGGCTACACCTTC. This codes for CASSLKGVVYGYTF. The V call is TRBV5-6, the J call TRBJ1-2; no definite D call. The CDR3 spans 14 residues. Looked up from germline, CDR1 is SGHDT and CDR2 is YYEEEE. The ends were cut back, 1 base at V and 4 bases at J, with 11 bases in the middle.

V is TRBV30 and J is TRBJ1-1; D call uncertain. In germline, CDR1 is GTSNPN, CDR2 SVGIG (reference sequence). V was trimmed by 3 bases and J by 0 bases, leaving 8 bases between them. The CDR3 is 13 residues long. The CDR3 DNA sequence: TGTGCCTGGAGAATTCAGGTGAACACTGAAGCTTTCTTT. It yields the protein CAWRIQVNTEAFF.

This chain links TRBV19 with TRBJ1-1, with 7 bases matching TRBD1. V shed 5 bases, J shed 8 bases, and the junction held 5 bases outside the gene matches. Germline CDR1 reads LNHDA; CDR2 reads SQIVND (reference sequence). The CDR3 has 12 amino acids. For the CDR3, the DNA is TGTGCCAGTAGTCAACAGGGGTCCGAAGCTTTCTTT. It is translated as CASSQQGSEAFF.

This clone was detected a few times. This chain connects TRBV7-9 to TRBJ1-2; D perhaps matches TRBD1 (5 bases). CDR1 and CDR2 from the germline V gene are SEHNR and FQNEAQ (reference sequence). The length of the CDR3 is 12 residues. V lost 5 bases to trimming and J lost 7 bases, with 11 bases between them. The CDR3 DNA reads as TGTGCCAGCAGCCCAGAGGGGTCTGGCTACACCTTC. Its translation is CASSPEGSGYTF.

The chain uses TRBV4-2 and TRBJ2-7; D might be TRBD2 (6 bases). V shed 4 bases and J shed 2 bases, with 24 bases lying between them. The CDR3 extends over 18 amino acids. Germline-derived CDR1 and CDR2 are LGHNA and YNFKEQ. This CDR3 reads CASSPSSRTTIIPYEQYF. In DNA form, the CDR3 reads TGTGCCAGCAGCCCCTCTTCCCGGACTACTATTATCCCCTACGAGCAGTACTTC.

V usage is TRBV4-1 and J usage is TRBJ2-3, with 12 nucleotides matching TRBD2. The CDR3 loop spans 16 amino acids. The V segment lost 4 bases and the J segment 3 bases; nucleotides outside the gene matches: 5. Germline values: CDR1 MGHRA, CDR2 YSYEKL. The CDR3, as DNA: TGCGCCAGCAGCCGCTCTAGCGGGGGGGCAACAGATACGCAGTATTTT. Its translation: CASSRSSGGATDTQYF.

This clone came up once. The CDR3 bases are TGTGCCAGCAGTGACAGTTCCAACTATGGCTACACCTTC. It specifies CASSDSSNYGYTF. The chain uses TRBV2 and TRBJ1-2; D is unclear. This CDR3 is built from 13 residues. Germline V gives CDR1 SNHLY, CDR2 FYNNEI. Trimming stripped 3 bases from V and 2 bases from J, with 7 bases between.

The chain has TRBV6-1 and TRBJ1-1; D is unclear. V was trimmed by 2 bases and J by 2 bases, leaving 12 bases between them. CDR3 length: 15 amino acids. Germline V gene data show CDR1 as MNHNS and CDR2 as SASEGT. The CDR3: CASSERGYVNTEAFF. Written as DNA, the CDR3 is TGTGCCAGCAGTGAAAGAGGATATGTCAACACTGAAGCTTTCTTT.

In nucleotides, the CDR3 is TGTGCCAGCAGTTTCCTGACAGGGGGCGATTCACCCCTCCACTTT. Translation gives CASSFLTGGDSPLHF. The V and J genes are TRBV27 and TRBJ1-6, with 10 nucleotides matching TRBD1. Unmatched junction bases numbered 4, after V lost 3 bases and J lost 8 bases. Per germline, CDR1 MNHEY and CDR2 SMNVEV (reference sequence). The CDR3 is 15 residues long.

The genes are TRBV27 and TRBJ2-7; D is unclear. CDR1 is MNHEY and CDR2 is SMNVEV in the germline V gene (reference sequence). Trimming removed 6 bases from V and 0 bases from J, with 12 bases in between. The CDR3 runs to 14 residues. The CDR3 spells CASRKTENSYEQYF. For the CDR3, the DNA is TGTGCCAGCAGAAAGACGGAGAACTCCTACGAGCAGTACTTC.

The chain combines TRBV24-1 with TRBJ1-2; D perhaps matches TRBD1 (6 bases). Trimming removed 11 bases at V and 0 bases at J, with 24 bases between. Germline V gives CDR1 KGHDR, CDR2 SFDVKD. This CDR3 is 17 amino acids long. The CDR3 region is CANQIADGGGSNYGYTF. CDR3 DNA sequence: TGTGCCAACCAAATTGCTGATGGTGGGGGCTCTAACTATGGCTACACCTTC.

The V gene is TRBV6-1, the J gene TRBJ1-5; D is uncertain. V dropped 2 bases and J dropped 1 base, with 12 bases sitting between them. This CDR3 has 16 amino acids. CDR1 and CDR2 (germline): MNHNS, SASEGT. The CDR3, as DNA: TGTGCCAGCAGTGAATTTAACAGTTGGAGCAATCAGCCCCAGCATTTT. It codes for CASSEFNSWSNQPQHF.

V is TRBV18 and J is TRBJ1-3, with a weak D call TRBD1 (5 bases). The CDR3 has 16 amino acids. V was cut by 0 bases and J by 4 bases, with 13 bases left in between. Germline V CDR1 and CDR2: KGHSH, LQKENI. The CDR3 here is CASSPPGGYRGNTIYF. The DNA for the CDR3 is TGTGCCAGCTCACCACCGGGGGGATATAGAGGAAACACCATATATTTT.

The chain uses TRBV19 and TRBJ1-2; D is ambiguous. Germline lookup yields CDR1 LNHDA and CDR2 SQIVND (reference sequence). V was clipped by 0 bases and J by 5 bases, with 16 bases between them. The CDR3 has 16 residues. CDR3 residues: CASSIDSATWGYGYTF. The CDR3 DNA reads TGTGCCAGTAGTATAGATTCAGCCACATGGGGATATGGCTACACCTTC.

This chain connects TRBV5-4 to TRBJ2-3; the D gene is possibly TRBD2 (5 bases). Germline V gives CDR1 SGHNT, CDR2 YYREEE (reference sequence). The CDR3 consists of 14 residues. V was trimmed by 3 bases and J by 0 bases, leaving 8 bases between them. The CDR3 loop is CASSWTVSTDTQYF. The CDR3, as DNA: TGTGCCAGCAGCTGGACTGTTAGCACAGATACGCAGTATTTT.

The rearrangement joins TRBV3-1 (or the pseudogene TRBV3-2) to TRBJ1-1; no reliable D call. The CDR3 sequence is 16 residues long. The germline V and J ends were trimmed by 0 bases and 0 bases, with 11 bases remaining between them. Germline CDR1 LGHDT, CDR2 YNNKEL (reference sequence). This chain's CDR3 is CASSQEPHVMNTEAFF. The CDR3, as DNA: TGTGCCAGCAGCCAAGAACCTCACGTTATGAACACTGAAGCTTTCTTT.

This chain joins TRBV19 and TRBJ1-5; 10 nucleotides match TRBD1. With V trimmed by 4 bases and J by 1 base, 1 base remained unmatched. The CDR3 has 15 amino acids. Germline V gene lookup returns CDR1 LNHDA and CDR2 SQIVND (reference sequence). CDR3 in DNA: TGTGCCAGTAGTAGACAGGGGGCGAGCAATCAGCCCCAGCATTTT. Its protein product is CASSRQGASNQPQHF.

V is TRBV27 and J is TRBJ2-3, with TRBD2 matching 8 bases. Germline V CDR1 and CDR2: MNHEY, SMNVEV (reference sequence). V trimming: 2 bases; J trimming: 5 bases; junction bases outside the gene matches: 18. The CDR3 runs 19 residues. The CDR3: CASSLIGMRAGGTVDTQYF. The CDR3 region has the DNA TGTGCCAGCAGTTTAATCGGTATGCGGGCGGGGGGCACGGTAGATACGCAGTATTTT.